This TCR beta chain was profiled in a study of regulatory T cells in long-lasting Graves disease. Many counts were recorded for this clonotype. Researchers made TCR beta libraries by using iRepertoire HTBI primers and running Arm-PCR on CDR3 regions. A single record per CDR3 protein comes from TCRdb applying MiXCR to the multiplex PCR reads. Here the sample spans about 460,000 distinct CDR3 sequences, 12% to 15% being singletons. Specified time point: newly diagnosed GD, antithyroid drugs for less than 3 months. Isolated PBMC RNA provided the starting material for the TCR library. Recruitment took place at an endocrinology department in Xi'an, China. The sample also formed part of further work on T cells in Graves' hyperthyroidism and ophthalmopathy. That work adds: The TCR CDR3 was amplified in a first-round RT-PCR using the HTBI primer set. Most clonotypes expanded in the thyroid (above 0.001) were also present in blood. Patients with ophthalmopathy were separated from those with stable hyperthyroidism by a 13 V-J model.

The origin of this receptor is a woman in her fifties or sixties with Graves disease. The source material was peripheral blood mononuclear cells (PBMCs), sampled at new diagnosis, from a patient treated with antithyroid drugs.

The CDR3 region is CSVNAGPAHNEQFF. DNA for the CDR3: TGCAGCGTCAACGCGGGGCCCGCCCACAATGAGCAGTTCTTC. The chain employs TRBV29-1 and TRBJ2-1; D perhaps matches TRBD2 (6 bases). The germline V and J ends were trimmed by 6 bases and 5 bases, with 17 bases remaining between them. The CDR3 has 14 residues. The germline V gene encodes CDR1 SQVTM and CDR2 ANQGSEA.